The following is a T cell receptor (beta chain) sequence with its context. What it binds is unknown. The PCR used 60 Vbeta and 13 Jbeta primers. The data were produced by immunoSEQ multiplex PCR, yet TCRdb's version contains in-frame clones alone and is incomplete. Altogether about 110,000 clones are present, about 80% being singletons, with the ten largest covering 7.7%. These data originate in a study of cytomegalovirus exposure and HLA in healthy donors. Study-level findings and limits: Per published reports, the classifier diagnosed cytomegalovirus status with high specificity and sensitivity. The authors listed approximately 150 TCR beta chains as cytomegalovirus-associated.

Sequencing input: PBMCs. The sequence derives from a woman aged 50 to 60 in good health and CMV-seropositive.

CDR3 coding DNA: TGCAGCGTTGAATCGACGGGAGCTCAAGAGACCCAGTACTTC. Protein product: CSVESTGAQETQYF. This chain uses TRBV29-1 with TRBJ2-5, with D perhaps matching TRBD2 (6 bases). V dropped 2 bases and J dropped 2 bases, with 12 bases sitting between them. Germline V CDR1 and CDR2: SQVTM, ANQGSEA. The CDR3 runs 14 residues.